This TCR beta chain was identified in a study of cytomegalovirus exposure and HLA in healthy donors. In the study overall: In a later analysis, the 100 to 150 validation repertoires were reported to have used the same platform as the 600 to 700 first-cohort repertoires.

The donors were part of the validation cohort, which consisted of over a hundred subjects and was separate from the first cohort of about 670 subjects. The data were produced by immunoSEQ multiplex PCR, yet TCRdb's version contains in-frame clones alone and is incomplete. This table holds 150,000 or so clones, approximately 86% found once. V shed 5 bases and J shed 4 bases, with 11 bases lying between them. The CDR3 consists of 13 residues. CDR1 is SGHTA, CDR2 FQGTGA, per germline. The rearrangement uses TRBV7-3 and TRBJ2-5; the D gene is possibly TRBD2 (6 bases). Specimen: PBMCs. The source is a man younger than 35 in good health and CMV-seropositive. CDR3 DNA sequence: TGTGCCAGCAGCCCCGGGAGTGGAGAGACCCAGTACTTC. Its translation is CASSPGSGETQYF.